This T cell receptor (beta chain) was documented in a study of cytomegalovirus exposure and HLA in healthy donors. About this clone: The antigen is undetermined.

Germline V lookup: CDR1 SGHDT, CDR2 YYEEEE. V was clipped by 0 bases and J by 6 bases, with 13 bases between them. The CDR3 loop spans 14 amino acids. Whole-study findings and limits: Association with HLA alleles at 0.05 false discovery rate was found for roughly 17,000 TCR beta sequences in a later analysis. A missense DCLRE1C variant was associated with V- and J-gene trimming of TCR beta chains in a later analysis, and an independent cohort replicated the association. Presence/absence analyses supposed approximately even sequencing depth among donors.

60 Vbeta and 13 Jbeta primers were used in PCR. The method was immunoSEQ multiplex PCR; TCRdb's version includes in-frame clones alone and lacks a portion of them. The table records around 190,000 clones, more than 70% of them present only once. The J gene is TRBJ2-7, the V gene TRBV5-6; unclear D gene. This sequence originates from a man aged 35 to 55 in good health and CMV-seropositive. Sequencing was carried out using PBMCs. CDR3 sequence: CASSLDPLQSEQYF. The DNA for the CDR3 is TGTGCCAGCAGCTTGGACCCTTTGCAGTCCGAGCAGTACTTC.